This T cell receptor (beta chain) was sequenced during a study of shared T cell receptors in the human thymus. Germline V gene sequence: CDR1 SGHDT, CDR2 YYEEEE. V lost 0 bases to trimming and J lost 7 bases, with 13 bases between them. The CDR3 runs to 14 residues. Clones were read by immunoSEQ multiplex PCR, and TCRdb kept only the in-frame ones, dropping some. This table has almost 550,000 clones, 78% appearing once. Separately, the same data were catalogued under a study of human thymus T cells.

The specimen sequenced was thymocytes. This rearrangement joins TRBV5-6 to TRBJ1-2; no firm D call. The receptor was isolated from a boy in the first two years of life with a congenital heart defect. The CDR3 protein is CASSLARRVGGYTF. Written as DNA, the CDR3 is TGTGCCAGCAGCTTGGCTCGGAGGGTCGGTGGCTACACCTTC.